This T cell receptor beta chain appears in the sequencing data of a study of T-cell reconstitution after alpha-beta-depleted transplantation in children. Study-wide points: Two months or so post-transplant, alpha-beta T cells reportedly derived from several hundred expanded graft clones. After one year, T-cell counts and TCRbeta diversity mostly came from new T cells. Several patients had high TCRbeta diversity at day 60; it came from surviving recipient T cells and thymic progenitors.

Preparation of the TCRbeta library involved a method that used unique molecular identifiers. Each CDR3 protein is one row after TCRdb ran MiXCR on the PCR reads. The sample shows about 440,000 distinct CDR3 sequences, approximately 41% of them seen only once. CDR1 is SNHLY and CDR2 is FYNNEI in the germline V gene. CDR3 length: 15 amino acids. J was trimmed by 1 base and V by 6 bases; bases with no gene match: 7. Only a few counts were recorded for this clonotype. Its antigen remains unknown. The chain has TRBV2 and TRBJ2-7; TRBD1 matches at 9 bases. Here the sequenced sample was PBMCs, taken before TCRalphabeta/CD19-depleted stem cell transplant. The sequence came from a girl aged 2 to 9 with aplastic anemia, due to receive a stem cell transplant. The chain's CDR3 is CASRPGQGPSYEQYF. The CDR3 region has the DNA TGTGCCAGCAGACCGGGACAGGGTCCATCCTACGAGCAGTACTTC.